This section outlines one TCR beta chain sequence together with its context. The target of this receptor is not known. No much larger clone is present one base from it, and per-base qualities are unavailable. The data are from a study of shared clonotypes between healthy human individuals (TCRdb year 2020). Regarding the research as a whole: Two women and three men aged 18 to 49 years were included in the cohort. For each donor, CD4 naive and CD4 memory were each run on three plates, CD8 naive on two plates, and CD8 memory on one plate. To estimate repertoire size and how much clonotype sharing occurs between individuals, the study deeply sequenced the blood TCR repertoires of a handful of healthy adults. Libraries were prepared and TCR repertoires were sequenced by different laboratories using diverse techniques, in order to increase sequencing depth and limit assay-specific biases. Leukapheresis yielded between about 0.94 and 10 billion PBMCs per donor.

Overall study outcomes, separate from this receptor: Sharing across several donors was observed for approximately 5% of naive CD4, 3% to 3.5% of naive CD8, over 2% of memory CD4, and around 0.42% of memory CD8 clonotypes. Higher generation probabilities were observed for clonotypes shared by all four sorted-subset donors than for non-shared clonotypes. Only blood was sampled, and tissue TCR repertoires likely differ from those in blood. Naive subsets generally had larger estimated clonotype richness than memory subsets. Because the study included a small number of donors, the genetic and exposure-history diversity represented was limited. Based on pairwise subsampling, the degree of clonotype sharing among donors was expected to be affected by sequencing depth. Even with the large sequencing depth, rarefaction of the sorted-subset datasets indicated that sequencing was incomplete.

The donors were healthy, HIV-negative adults with no recently reported acute infections or vaccinations. Only Caucasian adults living in Nashville, Tennessee, USA were represented among the donors. CD4+ T cells were enriched by magnetic negative selection, after which naive cells were positively selected on CD45RA and the negative fraction was taken as the memory subset. After blood collection by leukapheresis, PBMCs were isolated using Ficoll-Histopaque density gradient centrifugation and then cryopreserved in the vapor phase of liquid nitrogen. Analytical flow cytometry was used to check the purity and quantity of every magnetically sorted T cell population. From each sorted fraction, genomic DNA was isolated and quantified by UV absorbance on a Nanodrop 2000c. TCR CDR3 regions were amplified from genomic DNA by multiplex PCR using the deep immunoSEQ assay. For each cell subset, the extracted genomic DNA was distributed evenly across all wells of several immunoSEQ 96-well plates, and each plate served as one replicate. Each replicate PCR for sorted subsets received roughly 0.2 ug genomic DNA, equal to about 30,000 T cell genomes. Purified libraries were measured with a Qubit 3.0 fluorometer, size-checked on a Bioanalyzer 2100, and measured again with the KAPA Library Quantification kit. Every immunoSEQ 96-well plate was sequenced on a separate single-read 150-cycle Illumina NextSeq 550 flow cell. Concerning the study's data processing: Because the immunoSEQ output held only junctional sequences and lacked quality scores, the filtering could not match the filtering applied to full-length reads. Sequences were annotated with PyIR, a Python wrapper for IgBLAST v1.9, using IMGT germline references to assign V/J genes and CDR3. Reads with weak V/J assignments (E-value above 1e-6), missing CDR3, stop codons, out-of-frame junctions, or ambiguous translated residues were removed. V3J clonotypes were defined by identical inferred V gene, J gene, and CDR3 amino acid sequence. The percentage overlap between two repertoires was calculated by dividing the number of shared unique clonotypes by the size of the smaller repertoire. Repertoire richness was assessed with RTK rarefaction, the Chao1 estimator, and Recon v2.1 estimates of unobserved clonotypes. Generation probabilities were computed with OLGA for all TCRbeta clonotypes obtained by the gDNA method from several donors. Drawn from immuneACCESS, this table holds only the in-frame rearrangements with V and J called that TCRdb kept. Clones are partly lost; checked studies trace under half to an unresolved V gene and leave the rest unexplained. V, J and clone size are those of that table, while D and trimming were read from the DNA. This sample holds 2 million to 3 million clones; over 85% were observed only once. Approximately 0.36% of the sample rests with the top ten.

Trimming removed 2 bases from V and 1 base from J, leaving 21 bases between the germline ends. Measured from the cysteine to the phenylalanine, the CDR3 is 18 residues long. This entry keeps only the CDR3 DNA: 54 bases, framed from base 1. CDR1 is given as SGHNT and CDR2 as YYREEE, both from the germline V gene (reference sequence). The sample consisted of naive CD4+ T cells from PBMCs. Sample cell subset or site, as interpreted from the label and publication: CD45RA+ positively selected. The rearranged chain carries TRBV5-4 and TRBJ1-1; a weak D assignment points to TRBD1 (6 bases agree). The clonotype comes from a man aged 18 to 35 in good health. Some clones in this sample may be carry-over from other donors' samples. DNA sequence: TGTGCCAGCAGCTTCAGGGGCGGAGGGATGGGGCGGAACACTGAAGCTTTCTTT. Its translation reads: CASSFRGGGMGRNTEAFF.